Listed here are 6 T cell receptor beta chains from one sample, sequenced in a study of Ad26.COV2.S vaccination and SARS-CoV-2 variants. Sequencing was performed with immunoSEQ multiplex PCR; in TCRdb, only in-frame clones are kept and a portion is missing. The table shows around 340,000 clones, with 75% to 90% occurring only once. Documented treatment: approximately 18 received Ad26.COV2.S at low or high dose, single or two shots; about 5 received placebo; per-sample allocation not given. Specimens were obtained on day 63 following the first vaccine or placebo injection. Sample: peripheral blood, taken in a trial of Ad26.COV2.S vaccine versus placebo. These receptors all stem from a person between 18 and 59 years old who received the Ad26.COV2.S COVID-19 vaccine or a placebo.

The table lists this clone with a few counts. This CDR3 is also generated by other DNA sequences in the sample. The rearrangement links TRBV4-1 to TRBJ1-2; 9 bases match TRBD1. Germline trimming cut 3 bases from V and 6 bases from J; bases unmatched to any gene: 2. The CDR3 covers 13 residues. Germline V gene sequence: CDR1 MGHRA, CDR2 YSYEKL. CDR3 nucleotides: TGCGCCAGCAGCCAGGGACAGGGCGATGGCTACACCTTC. As protein: CASSQGQGDGYTF.

The rearrangement links TRBV10-1 to TRBJ1-1; D is uncertain. The CDR3 covers 11 residues. Germline CDR1 WNHNN, CDR2 SYGVQD (reference sequence). V dropped 3 bases and J dropped 7 bases, with 6 bases sitting between them. CDR3 nucleotides: TGCGCCAGCAGTGAACGGGTTGAAGCTTTCTTT. Amino acid sequence: CASSERVEAFF.

V gene TRBV9 combines with J gene TRBJ2-1; 10 nucleotides align to TRBD2. The junction had 9 bases not matched to a gene; V was cut back by 4 bases and J by 5 bases. The CDR3 sequence is 16 residues long. Per germline, CDR1 SGDLS and CDR2 YYNGEE. As DNA, the CDR3 is TGTGCCAGCAGCATCCGTGGTACTAGCGGGAACAATGAGCAGTTCTTC. Translated: CASSIRGTSGNNEQFF.

This chain links TRBV4-1 with TRBJ2-7; D might be TRBD1 or TRBD2, each matching 5 bases. Germline CDR1 MGHRA, CDR2 YSYEKL. This CDR3 contains 14 residues. With 4 bases removed from V and 7 bases from J, the gap between germline ends came to 17 bases. CDR3 sequence (DNA): TGCGCCAGCAGCCGGGACGGGTCACAAGGGGAGCAGTACTTC. Translating gives CASSRDGSQGEQYF.

This clone came up once. V usage is TRBV28 and J usage is TRBJ2-5, with 7 bases aligning to TRBD1. This CDR3 has 14 residues. V dropped 1 base and J dropped 4; count of bases not matched to a gene: 3. Germline assignment: CDR1 MDHEN and CDR2 SYDVKM. CDR3 sequence: CASSLFDRAETQYF. DNA of the CDR3: TGTGCCAGCAGTTTATTTGACAGGGCAGAGACCCAGTACTTC.

The chain combines TRBV12-1 with TRBJ2-7; the D call in the table, TRBD2, was not verified against the DNA. TRBV12-1 constitutes a pseudogene. The CDR3 runs 17 residues. The CDR3: CASSLRGQSPSSNEQYF. Written as DNA, the CDR3 is TGTGCCAGCAGCCTCCGGGGTCAAAGCCCCTCATCCAACGAGCAGTACTTC.